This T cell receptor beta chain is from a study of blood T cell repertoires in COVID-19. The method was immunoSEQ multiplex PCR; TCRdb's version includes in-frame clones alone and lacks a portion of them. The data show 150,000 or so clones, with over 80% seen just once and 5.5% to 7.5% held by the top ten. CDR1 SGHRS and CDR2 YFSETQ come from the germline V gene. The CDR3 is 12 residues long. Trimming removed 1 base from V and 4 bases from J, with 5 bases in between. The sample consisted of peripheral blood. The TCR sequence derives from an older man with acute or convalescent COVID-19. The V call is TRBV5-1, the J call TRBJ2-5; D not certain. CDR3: CASSLQAETQYF. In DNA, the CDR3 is TGCGCCAGCAGCTTGCAGGCAGAGACCCAGTACTTC.